This TCR beta chain was identified during a study of Graves' ophthalmopathy and Graves' hyperthyroidism (dated by TCRdb to about 2018). About the full investigation: Peripheral blood was collected at initial diagnosis, before any treatment. For independent validation, a separate cohort was made up of 18 to 20 hyperthyroidism patients plus 17 patients who later progressed from hyperthyroidism to ophthalmopathy. T-cell repertoires of thyroid tissue and blood were compared in six or seven hyperthyroidism patients. In total, 135 blood samples were TCR-sequenced: roughly 45 ophthalmopathy, some 72 hyperthyroidism and about 17 hyperthyroidism-to-ophthalmopathy patients. Following sample collection, hyperthyroidism patients were given methimazole at a starting dose of 30 mg daily, and ophthalmopathy patients were given high-dose intravenous methylprednisolone. The study used signatures of the TCR beta repertoire to tell Graves' ophthalmopathy apart from Graves' hyperthyroidism and to predict which patients would progress to ophthalmopathy. A discovery set of about 99 patients (approximately 45 ophthalmopathy, 55 to 65 stable hyperthyroidism) was enrolled to explore V-J signatures distinguishing ophthalmopathy from hyperthyroidism.

For repertoire sequencing, the TCR beta CDR3 regions were amplified from RNA transcripts. The first round of RT-PCR was done with HTBI primers and the Qiagen OneStep RT-PCR kit, and was followed by a second round of multiplex PCR, then size selection and purification. Sequencing of the libraries was carried out on an Illumina HiSeq2000 in paired-end mode with 100 bp reads. Per the original workflow: SOAPnuke was used to process the reads, throwing out any read that had adapters, had uncalled bases, had a mean Phred below 15, or lacked an exact constant-primer or identifier match. COPE v1.2.5 was used to merge the high-quality paired reads. Unique nucleotide sequences were defined as clonotypes and aligned to IMGT TRB V, D and J references using MiTCR v1.1. Only V-J combinations with frequency above 0.0001 were analysed, covering approximately 99% of repertoires. For each V-J combination, a TCR clonal expansion and chaos score was defined as the ratio of F50 clonal expansion to chaos observed in the TCRdist matrix. Welch's t-statistics and random forest were used to narrow the features down to more than 10 V-J combinations, which were then fed into a naive Bayes classifier. The Morisita-Horn index was used to measure how similar the thyroid and blood repertoires were. TCRdb reanalyzed the raw reads on its own, using fastp at Q25 for trimming and MiXCR for clone calling, and kept in-frame beta chains. Every entry covers one CDR3 protein and lists the most common genes and DNA from its rows. TCRdb's processing, not the authors' own work, is the source of the V and J calls. The sample table shows tens of thousands of distinct CDR3 sequences, and 45% to 60% are seen once. Around 18% of the sample rests with the top ten.

What the research found in general, with its limitations: In validation, the model predicted ophthalmopathy progression with 55% to 71% sensitivity and around 72% specificity; some twelve predicted patients were CT-confirmed with GO in a median of roughly 6.8 months. The 13-signature model separated ophthalmopathy from stable hyperthyroidism with approximately 90% sensitivity and about 81% specificity in cross-validation, and 80%/75% in the test set. Most expanded thyroid clonotypes with a frequency above 0.001 also appeared in blood, which suggests that blood repertoires may reflect the immune response in the thyroid. Sample size was not statistically predetermined, and group allocation was not concealed from the investigators.

As for this clonotype: Its antigen remains unidentified. The sample holds no much larger clone one base away, and base qualities are not on file.

Ophthalmopathy patients had moderately to severely active disease, Clinical Activity Score of at least 3, NOSPECS grade of at least 4, and disease duration under 3 months. Patients were excluded if they had other autoimmune diseases, uncontrolled infections, pregnancy or lactation. Clinical symptoms, serum thyroxine, TRAb, thyroid ultrasound and orbital computed tomography were used for diagnosis. PBMCs were isolated from about 10 ml of fresh peripheral blood by Ficoll-Paque density gradient centrifugation. Total RNA was extracted with Trizol reagent and quality-checked on an Agilent 2100 Bioanalyzer. The clonotype comes from an adult man with Graves' ophthalmopathy. The sequenced sample consisted of peripheral blood.

In nucleotide form, the sequence is TGTGCCAGCAGTCAAAGACAGGTAGTCGGCTACACCTTC. It is translated as CASSQRQVVGYTF. The chain links TRBV12-3 or TRBV12-4 with TRBJ1-2; the D segment could be TRBD1, given 6 matching bases. Spanning cysteine to phenylalanine, the CDR3 consists of 13 amino acids. Here the CDR3 DNA is all that survives: 39 bases in frame from base 1. At the junction V is shortened by 5 bases and J by 8 bases, with 15 bases in between.